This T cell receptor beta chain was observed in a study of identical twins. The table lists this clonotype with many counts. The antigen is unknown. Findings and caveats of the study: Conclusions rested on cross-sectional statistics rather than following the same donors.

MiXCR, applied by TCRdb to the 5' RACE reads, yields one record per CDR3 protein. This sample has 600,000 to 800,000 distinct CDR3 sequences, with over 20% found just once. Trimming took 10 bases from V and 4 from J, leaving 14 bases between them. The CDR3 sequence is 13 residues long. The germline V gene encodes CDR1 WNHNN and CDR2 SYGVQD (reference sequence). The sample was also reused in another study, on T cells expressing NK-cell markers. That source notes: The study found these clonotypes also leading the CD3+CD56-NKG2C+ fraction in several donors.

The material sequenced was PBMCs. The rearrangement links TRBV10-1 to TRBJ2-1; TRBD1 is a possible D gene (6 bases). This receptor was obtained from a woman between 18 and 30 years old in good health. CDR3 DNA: TGCGCCACCTCAGGGGTCAATTACAATGAGCAGTTCTTC. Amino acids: CATSGVNYNEQFF.